The source of this T cell receptor (beta chain) is a study of OX40 agonist ivuxolimab in advanced cancers. Assay used: immunoSEQ multiplex PCR; TCRdb lists only in-frame clones, some missing. The sample lists around 73,000 clones; 75% to 90% were seen once. CDR3 size: 12 residues. The V gene lost 0 bases and the J gene lost 12 bases, with 7 bases spanning the gap. CDR1 SGHDT and CDR2 YYEEEE come from the germline V gene. The chain combines TRBV5-6 with TRBJ1-6; perhaps TRBD1 as D (6 bases). Sequencing used CD4+ or CD8+ T cells sorted from blood, obtained in a trial of the OX40 agonist ivuxolimab. The TCR comes from an adult with an advanced solid tumor such as melanoma, head and neck, liver or kidney cancer. The CDR3 region has the DNA TGTGCCAGCAGCTTGGAAGGGGGACCCCTCCACTTT. It specifies CASSLEGGPLHF.